These 7 T cell receptor beta chains were sequenced from one sample in a study of CD8+ T cells in alopecia areata. Specified treatment: oral pan-JAK inhibitor, 5-10 mg twice daily. Extracted RNA was reverse transcribed, and the resulting cDNA served as sequencing template. Profiling relied on immunoSEQ multiplex PCR, and the TCRdb table lists in-frame clones only, not all of them. The sample holds about 120,000 clones, approximately 53% seen once. This material consisted of CD4+ T cells sorted from blood, taken at week 4, from a patient treated with tofacitinib. The origin of the receptors is a human donor with alopecia areata.

This clone was detected a few times. V is TRBV29-1 and J is TRBJ2-5; TRBD2 agrees at 9 bases. This CDR3 is built from 14 residues. In germline, CDR1 is SQVTM, CDR2 ANQGSEA. V shed 4 bases and J 5 bases; nucleotides not matched to a gene: 8. The CDR3 is CSVARGRAQETQYF. As DNA, the CDR3 is TGCAGCGTTGCTCGCGGGAGGGCCCAGGAGACCCAGTACTTC.

This clone was picked up a small number of times. This chain joins TRBV29-1 and TRBJ2-7; 8 positions match TRBD2. The CDR3 has 14 amino acids. Trimming at V came to 7 bases and at J to 4 bases, leaving 12 bases not matched to a gene. Germline CDR1 is SQVTM and CDR2 is ANQGSEA. CDR3 in DNA: TGCAGCGCCGCGGGGGGACTCGGGTCTTACGAGCAGTACTTC. Translation: CSAAGGLGSYEQYF.

DNA for the CDR3: TGTGCCAGCAGCGTAGTTCGGGGGCTCGATGTCGCTGAAGCTTTCTTT. Residues: CASSVVRGLDVAEAFF. V usage is TRBV9 and J usage is TRBJ1-1; D is possibly TRBD1 (6 bases). V lost 0 bases, J lost 6 bases, and 18 bases lay in between. Germline V CDR1 and CDR2: SGDLS, YYNGEE. This CDR3 has 16 amino acids.

This clone was detected only a few times. The rearrangement links TRBV7-9 to TRBJ2-7, with a possible D match to TRBD1 (5 bases). Trimming left V 2 bases short and J 3 bases short, with 11 bases between. The CDR3 has 14 amino acids. CDR1 and CDR2 from the germline V gene are SEHNR and FQNEAQ (reference sequence). The CDR3, as DNA: TGTGCCAGCAGCTTAATGCCAGGGAACTACGAGCAGTACTTC. This codes for CASSLMPGNYEQYF.

This clone has more than one count but fewer than ten. This chain links TRBV29-1 with TRBJ2-4; possibly TRBD1 for D (5 bases). The CDR3 runs to 13 residues. Between the trimmed V and J ends, which lost 4 bases and 0 bases, there was a span of 7 bases. The germline V gene encodes CDR1 SQVTM and CDR2 ANQGSEA. The CDR3 loop reads CSVGQRAKNIQYF. The CDR3 DNA sequence: TGCAGCGTTGGACAGCGAGCCAAAAACATTCAGTACTTC.

This clone is labeled medium-sized. The rearrangement uses TRBV29-1 and TRBJ2-1, with D perhaps being TRBD1 or TRBD2 (5 bases each). Trimming removed 8 bases from V and 2 bases from J, with 16 bases in between. The germline V gene has CDR1 SQVTM and CDR2 ANQGSEA. This CDR3 is built from 14 residues. In DNA, the CDR3 is TGCAGCTATAATGGGGACCTAGCCTACAATGAGCAGTTCTTC. Translating gives CSYNGDLAYNEQFF.

This sequence joins TRBV2 and TRBJ2-3; no firm D call. The CDR3 length is 14 residues. Trimming removed 2 bases from V and 0 bases from J, with 6 bases in between. The germline V gene has CDR1 SNHLY and CDR2 FYNNEI. For the CDR3, the DNA is TGTGCCAGCAGTGAATGGTCTAGCACAGATACGCAGTATTTT. Amino acids: CASSEWSSTDTQYF.